One and the same sample provided the 26 T cell receptor beta chains below, sequenced in a study of blood T cell repertoires in COVID-19. Produced via immunoSEQ multiplex PCR; TCRdb's table is partial and in-frame only. This table holds some 100,000 clones, almost 90% found once. Sample: peripheral blood. The receptor set was obtained from a woman aged 70-85 years with acute or convalescent COVID-19.

The chain joins TRBV9 to TRBJ2-7; possible D gene TRBD1, 5 bases. Looked up from germline, CDR1 is SGDLS and CDR2 is YYNGEE. The CDR3 loop spans 14 amino acids. Trimming cost V 5 bases and J 3 bases, with 15 bases left between them. Here the CDR3 DNA reads TGTGCCAGCAGTCGGACACCCACGTTCTACGAGCAGTACTTC. Translating it yields CASSRTPTFYEQYF. Variable domain in full (rest from reference TRBV9 and TRBJ2-7): DSGVTQTPKHLITATGQRVTLRCSPRSGDLSVYWYQQSLDQGLQFLIQYYNGEERAKGNILERFSAQQFPDLHSELNLSSLELGDSALYFCASSRTPTFYEQYFGPGTRLTVT.

This chain uses TRBV10-3 with TRBJ2-7; 11 bases line up with TRBD2. Germline CDR1 is ENHRY and CDR2 is SYGVKD. V lost 2 bases and J lost 4; bases outside the gene matches: 4. The CDR3 sequence is 15 residues long. CDR3 in amino acids: CAISEVAGGPYEQYF. DNA for the CDR3: TGTGCCATCAGTGAGGTAGCGGGAGGGCCATACGAGCAGTACTTC.

The V gene is TRBV6-5, the J gene TRBJ1-2, with 8 bases that match TRBD1. V shed 7 bases and J 5 bases; nucleotides not matched to a gene: 9. In germline, CDR1 is MNHEY, CDR2 SVGAGI. CDR3 length: 14 residues. CDR3 coding DNA: TGTGCCAGCAAACCGGACAGGGTTTATTATGGCTACACCTTC. Translated: CASKPDRVYYGYTF.

A few counts support this clone. The CDR3 nucleotides are TGTGCCAGCAGCCACAGGGGGCAATCACCCCTCCACTTT. Amino acids: CASSHRGQSPLHF. The J gene is TRBJ1-6, the V gene TRBV3-1 (or the pseudogene TRBV3-2); TRBD1 aligns across 8 bases. V trimming: 3 bases; J trimming: 10 bases; junction bases outside the gene matches: 2. The CDR3 is made up of 13 amino acids. Germline values: CDR1 LGHDT, CDR2 YNNKEL (reference sequence).

The V and J genes are TRBV27 and TRBJ2-7, with TRBD2 as a possible D gene (5 bases). The CDR3 is 14 residues long. Germline CDR1 is MNHEY and CDR2 is SMNVEV (reference sequence). Trimming cost V 2 bases and J 1 base, with 9 bases left between them. CDR3 nucleotide sequence: TGTGCCAGCAGTTTAGGACTTTGGTCCTACGAGCAGTACTTC. It encodes CASSLGLWSYEQYF.

The chain links TRBV3-1 (or the pseudogene TRBV3-2) to TRBJ2-3, with 10 bases aligning to TRBD2. The V segment lost 9 bases and the J segment 6 bases; nucleotides outside the gene matches: 12. Germline V gene data show CDR1 as LGHDT and CDR2 as YNNKEL (reference sequence). The CDR3 contains 15 residues. CDR3 sequence reads: CASRPSGGPRDTQYF. The DNA for the CDR3 is TGTGCCAGTCGCCCTAGCGGGGGTCCGAGGGATACGCAGTATTTT.

The rearrangement joins TRBV19 to TRBJ1-5; 12 bases line up with TRBD1. This CDR3 has 19 residues. Trimming took 3 bases from V and 1 from J; bases not matched to a gene: 10. The germline gives CDR1 LNHDA, CDR2 SQIVND (reference sequence). CDR3: CASSIVGQGAGVSNQPQHF. The CDR3 DNA reads as TGTGCCAGTAGTATCGTGGGACAGGGGGCTGGTGTCAGCAATCAGCCCCAGCATTTT.

The J gene is TRBJ2-7, the V gene TRBV2; weak D call: TRBD2 (5 bases). In germline, CDR1 is SNHLY, CDR2 FYNNEI. V lost 6 bases and J lost 0, with 15 bases in between. The CDR3 spans 15 residues. CDR3 in amino acids: CASSPVRVSSYEQYF. The CDR3 DNA sequence: TGTGCCAGCAGCCCCGTGCGGGTTAGCTCCTACGAGCAGTACTTC.

The count of this clone is one. The rearrangement joins TRBV6-6 to TRBJ1-4; possibly TRBD1 for D (6 bases). Trimming cost V 5 bases and J 8 bases, with 24 bases left between them. CDR3 length equals 17 residues. Germline V gives CDR1 MNHNY, CDR2 SVGAGI (reference sequence). The CDR3: CASSHKPGQSLGEKLFF. The CDR3 bases are TGTGCCAGCAGTCACAAACCAGGACAGTCCCTGGGGGAAAAACTGTTTTTT.

The rearrangement joins TRBV28 to TRBJ2-3; D is unresolved. The CDR3 covers 11 residues. Germline CDR1 reads MDHEN; CDR2 reads SYDVKM. Trimming cost V 3 bases and J 6 bases, with 4 bases left between them. The CDR3 reads CASSFSDTQYF. The CDR3 DNA reads as TGTGCCAGCAGTTTTTCGGATACGCAGTATTTT.

V and J are TRBV7-3 and TRBJ1-1; no firm D call. Trimming shortened V by 0 bases and J by 7 bases, and 12 bases separated the two germline ends. The CDR3 runs to 14 residues. The germline V gene has CDR1 SGHTA and CDR2 FQGTGA. CDR3 coding DNA: TGTGCCAGCAGCTTAACTCAGGCGTCAGGTGAAGCTTTCTTT. Amino acid sequence: CASSLTQASGEAFF.

The chain uses TRBV24-1 and TRBJ1-2, with D possibly TRBD1 on 6 matching bases. The CDR3 consists of 14 residues. V was pared by 2 bases and J by 4 bases, with 10 bases between. Per the germline V gene, CDR1 is KGHDR and CDR2 is SFDVKD. The chain's CDR3 is CATSDSSGAYGYTF. In DNA, the CDR3 is TGTGCCACCAGTGATTCCTCAGGGGCCTATGGCTACACCTTC.

This sequence joins TRBV6-2 or TRBV6-3 and TRBJ1-1; the D is unclear. Trimming cost V 4 bases and J 1 base, with 10 bases left between them. The length of the CDR3 is 14 residues. CDR1 is MNHEY and CDR2 is SVGEGT in the germline V gene. DNA of the CDR3: TGTGCCAGCAGTTTCTCCCGACAGAACACTGAAGCTTTCTTT. Its protein is CASSFSRQNTEAFF.

CDR3 in amino acids: CASTGGGSTDTQYF. CDR3 bases: TGTGCCAGCACTGGCGGGGGGAGCACAGATACGCAGTATTTT. The chain employs TRBV27 and TRBJ2-3; 8 bases agree with TRBD2. The CDR3 is 14 residues long. The V gene's germline CDR1 is MNHEY and CDR2 SMNVEV (reference sequence). V trimming: 7 bases; J trimming: 0 bases; junction bases outside the gene matches: 3.

The chain is built from TRBV5-6 and TRBJ2-2, with a weak D call TRBD1 (6 bases). Trimming stripped 1 base from V and 4 bases from J, with 17 bases between. Looked up from germline, CDR1 is SGHDT and CDR2 is YYEEEE. The CDR3 length is 17 residues. The CDR3 coding sequence is TGTGCCAGCAGCTTGTCTGGCAGGGGCCCTACCACCGGGGAGCTGTTTTTT. Encoded protein: CASSLSGRGPTTGELFF.

This chain joins TRBV21-1 and TRBJ1-1; no check of the table's D call, TRBD1, against the DNA was made. TRBV21-1 represents a pseudogene. The CDR3 has 17 residues. The CDR3: CASSKEVEDRENTEAFF. CDR3 DNA: TGTGCCAGCAGCAAAGAGGTTGAGGACAGGGAGAACACTGAAGCTTTCTTT.

The rearrangement links TRBV7-8 to TRBJ1-1; 7 bases match TRBD1. In germline, CDR1 is SGHVS, CDR2 FQNEAQ. The CDR3 is made up of 15 amino acids. The junction had 1 base not matched to a gene; V was cut back by 0 bases and J by 0 bases. The CDR3 bases are TGTGCCAGCAGCTTAGCGACAGGGTTGAACACTGAAGCTTTCTTT. This gives the protein CASSLATGLNTEAFF.

In this sample, this clone turned up a few times. This chain joins TRBV11-3 and TRBJ2-3; D is uncertain. The germline V gene has CDR1 SGHNT and CDR2 YENEEA. V shed 4 bases and J shed 0 bases, with 14 bases lying between them. The CDR3 is made up of 16 amino acids. CDR3: CASSSRDGASTDTQYF. For the CDR3, the DNA is TGTGCCAGCAGCTCTAGAGACGGAGCTAGCACAGATACGCAGTATTTT.

The chain uses TRBV7-9 and TRBJ2-7; 9 nucleotides line up with TRBD1. The V segment lost 5 bases and the J segment 0 bases; nucleotides outside the gene matches: 8. The CDR3 extends over 16 amino acids. Germline CDR1 SEHNR, CDR2 FQNEAQ (reference sequence). The CDR3 DNA reads TGTGCCAGCAGCCCAAAGGGGACAGGGAGCTCCTACGAGCAGTACTTC. Translation: CASSPKGTGSSYEQYF.

This rearrangement joins TRBV19 to TRBJ2-1; D remains ambiguous. CDR1 LNHDA and CDR2 SQIVND come from the germline V gene (reference sequence). V was clipped by 4 bases and J by 5 bases, with 15 bases between them. The CDR3 has 15 residues. This chain's CDR3 is CASSNVGATNNEQFF. The CDR3 bases are TGTGCCAGTAGTAATGTGGGCGCCACAAACAATGAGCAGTTCTTC.

The chain couples TRBV5-1 to TRBJ2-6; possibly TRBD1 for D (6 bases). The CDR3 length is 17 residues. V was clipped by 1 base and J by 1 base, with 12 bases between them. CDR1 and CDR2 from the germline V gene are SGHRS and YFSETQ. The CDR3 sequence: CASSLQGLESGANVLTF. The DNA of the CDR3 is TGCGCCAGCAGCTTGCAGGGGCTGGAGTCTGGGGCCAACGTCCTGACTTTC.

This chain joins TRBV4-2 and TRBJ1-2, with D possibly being TRBD1 (5 bases). V dropped 0 bases and J dropped 0 bases, with 17 bases sitting between them. CDR3 length: 18 amino acids. CDR1 is LGHNA, CDR2 YNFKEQ, per germline. CDR3 sequence reads: CASSQDMVQGGANYGYTF. In DNA form, the CDR3 reads TGTGCCAGCAGCCAAGATATGGTGCAGGGTGGAGCTAACTATGGCTACACCTTC.

Worth noting for this clone: Additional DNA sequences in this sample encode the identical CDR3. This rearrangement joins TRBV7-9 to TRBJ1-1; D unresolved. This CDR3 contains 14 residues. Trimming cost V 0 bases and J 1 base, with 6 bases left between them. Germline V gene sequence: CDR1 SEHNR, CDR2 FQNEAQ (reference sequence). The CDR3 coding sequence is TGTGCCAGCAGCTTAGCTTACAGGAACACTGAAGCTTTCTTT. Its protein is CASSLAYRNTEAFF.

The chain carries TRBV24-1 and TRBJ1-2; D gene uncertain. This CDR3 has 13 amino acids. Germline assignment: CDR1 KGHDR and CDR2 SFDVKD. V lost 6 bases to trimming and J lost 0 bases, with 7 bases between them. In DNA form, the CDR3 reads TGTGCCACCAGTCGTGCGGCTAACTATGGCTACACCTTC. This encodes CATSRAANYGYTF.

The V gene is TRBV27, the J gene TRBJ1-2, with 10 bases lining up with TRBD1. This CDR3 region has 17 residues. Germline V CDR1 and CDR2: MNHEY, SMNVEV (reference sequence). With 1 base clipped from V and 0 bases from J, the junction kept 5 bases outside the gene matches. The CDR3 sequence: CASSLWPGTGANYGYTF. As DNA, the CDR3 is TGTGCCAGCAGTTTATGGCCCGGGACAGGGGCTAACTATGGCTACACCTTC.

This rearrangement joins TRBV28 to TRBJ2-5; 10 nucleotides align to TRBD1. Germline V gene data show CDR1 as MDHEN and CDR2 as SYDVKM. The ends lost 6 bases at V and 5 bases at J; junction bases unmatched: 6. The CDR3 extends over 14 amino acids. CDR3: CASRTGTGEETQYF. CDR3 nucleotide sequence: TGTGCCAGCAGAACTGGGACAGGGGAGGAGACCCAGTACTTC.